This T cell receptor (beta chain) is drawn from a study of shared clonotypes between healthy human individuals (dated by TCRdb to 2020 to 2021). A note on the overall study: The cohort included a few men and a couple of women between 18 and 49 years of age. For each donor, three plates each were used for CD4 naive and CD4 memory, two plates were used for CD8 naive, and one plate was used for CD8 memory. The study deeply sequenced blood TCR repertoires of about 5 healthy adults to estimate repertoire size and the extent of clonotype sharing between individuals. Libraries were prepared and TCR repertoires were sequenced by different laboratories using diverse techniques, in order to increase sequencing depth and limit assay-specific biases. Between about 0.8 and 8.9 billion PBMCs per donor were obtained by leukapheresis. Beyond this particular receptor, the publication reports: Estimated clonotype richness was generally larger for naive than for memory subsets. Pairwise subsampling indicated that sequencing depth was expected to affect the degree of clonotype sharing among donors. Sampling was restricted to blood, and TCR repertoires in tissues likely differ from the TCR repertoires found in blood. Because the study included a small number of donors, the genetic and exposure-history diversity represented was limited. Clonotypes shared by all four sorted-subset donors showed higher generation probabilities than non-shared clonotypes. Even with the large sequencing depth, rarefaction of the sorted-subset datasets indicated that sequencing was incomplete. Sharing across four donors was observed for around 5% of naive CD4, 3.5% of naive CD8, roughly 2.3% of memory CD4, and roughly 0.43% of memory CD8 clonotypes.

Donors were healthy HIV-negative adults with no recently reported acute infections or vaccinations. Only Caucasian adults living in Nashville, Tennessee, USA were represented among the donors. Magnetic negative selection was used to enrich CD4+ T cells, after which naive cells were positively selected on CD45RA and the negative fraction became the memory subset. Blood was obtained by leukapheresis, after which PBMCs were separated by Ficoll-Histopaque density gradient centrifugation and cryopreserved in liquid nitrogen vapor phase. Analytical flow cytometry was used to check the purity and quantity of each magnetically sorted T cell population. From each sorted fraction, genomic DNA was isolated and quantified by UV absorbance on a Nanodrop 2000c. TCR CDR3 regions were amplified from genomic DNA by multiplex PCR using the deep immunoSEQ assay. Extracted genomic DNA from each cell subset was distributed evenly across all wells of several immunoSEQ 96-well plates, and each plate was treated as a replicate. Each replicate PCR for sorted subsets received around 200 ng genomic DNA, equal to roughly 30,000 T cell genomes. Purified libraries were quantified with a Qubit 3.0 fluorometer, sized on a Bioanalyzer 2100, and re-quantified with the KAPA Library Quantification kit. A separate single-read 150-cycle Illumina NextSeq 550 flow cell was used to sequence each immunoSEQ 96-well plate. Under the source paper's analysis protocol: Because only junctional sequences without quality scores were contained in the immunoSEQ output, filtering matching that applied to full-length reads could not be performed. Sequences were annotated with PyIR, a Python wrapper for IgBLAST v1.9, using IMGT germline references to assign V/J genes and CDR3. Reads with weak V/J assignments (E-value above 1e-6), missing CDR3, stop codons, out-of-frame junctions, or ambiguous translated residues were removed. V3J clonotypes were defined as sequences sharing the same inferred V gene, J gene, and CDR3 amino acid sequence. Percentage overlap between repertoires was computed as shared unique clonotypes divided by the size of the smaller repertoire. Three approaches were used to assess repertoire richness: RTK rarefaction, the Chao1 estimator, and Recon v2.1 estimates of unobserved clonotypes. OLGA was used to compute generation probabilities for all TCRbeta clonotypes that the gDNA method yielded from a handful of donors. TCRdb took this table from immuneACCESS and kept in-frame rearrangements with V and J called. Such tables lack part of the clones; where checked against another copy, unresolved V genes explain under half of the gap, and the rest is unexplained. The DNA gave D and trimming, while V, J and clone size come from that table. The table for this sample lists about 1.5 million clones; approximately 98% of them were counted only once. 0.45% of the sample is held by the ten biggest clonotypes.

On this clone: The specificity of this receptor is unknown. Nothing much larger sits one base from this clone, and base qualities are not available.

Including cysteine and phenylalanine, the CDR3 has 15 amino acids. Here the CDR3 DNA is all that survives: 45 bases in frame from base 1. Trimming at the junction amounts to 4 bases on V and 4 bases on J, and the germline ends lie 15 bases apart. As encoded in the germline V gene, CDR1 is SGHDT while CDR2 is YYEEEE. The receptor was derived from a man aged 30 to 45 in good health. Input material: naive CD4+ T cells sorted from blood. What this sample's cell subset or site label stands for: CD45RA+ positively selected. The V gene is TRBV5-6 and the J gene is TRBJ2-1, with TRBD2 tentatively as D gene (6 bases match). The CDR3 protein is CASSGPRDLYNEQFF. The nucleotides read TGTGCCAGCAGCGGCCCCCGGGACTTATACAATGAGCAGTTCTTC.